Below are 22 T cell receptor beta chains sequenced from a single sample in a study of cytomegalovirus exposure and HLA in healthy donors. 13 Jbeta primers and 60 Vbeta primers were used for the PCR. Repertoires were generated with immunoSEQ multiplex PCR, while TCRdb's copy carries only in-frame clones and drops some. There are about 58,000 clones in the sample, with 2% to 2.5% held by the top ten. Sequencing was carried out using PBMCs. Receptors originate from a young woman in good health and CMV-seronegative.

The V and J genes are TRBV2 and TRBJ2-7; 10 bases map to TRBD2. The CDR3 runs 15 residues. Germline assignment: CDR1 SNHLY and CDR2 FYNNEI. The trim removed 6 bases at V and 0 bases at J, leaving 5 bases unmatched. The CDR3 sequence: CASRAGGVSSYEQYF. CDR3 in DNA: TGTGCCAGCAGAGCGGGAGGGGTCAGCTCCTACGAGCAGTACTTC.

The CDR3 is CAGAGGPTNYGYTF. Here the CDR3 DNA reads TGTGCCGGAGCCGGGGGGCCCACCAACTATGGCTACACCTTC. V gene TRBV19 combines with J gene TRBJ1-2, with D tentatively TRBD1 (6 bases). With 11 bases removed from V and 2 bases from J, the gap between germline ends came to 18 bases. CDR1 LNHDA and CDR2 SQIVND come from the germline V gene (reference sequence). The CDR3 runs 14 residues.

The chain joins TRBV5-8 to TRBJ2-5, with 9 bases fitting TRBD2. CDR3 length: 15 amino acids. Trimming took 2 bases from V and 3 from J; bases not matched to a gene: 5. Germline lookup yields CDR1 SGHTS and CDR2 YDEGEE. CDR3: CASSFGLAGEETQYF. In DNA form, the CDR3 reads TGTGCCAGCAGCTTCGGATTAGCGGGGGAAGAGACCCAGTACTTC. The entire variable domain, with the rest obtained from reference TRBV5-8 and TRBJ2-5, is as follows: EAGVTQSPTHLIKTRGQQATLRCSPISGHTSVYWYQQALGLGLQFLLWYDEGEERNRGNFPPRFSGRQFPNYSSELNVNALELEDSALYLCASSFGLAGEETQYFGPGTRLLVL.

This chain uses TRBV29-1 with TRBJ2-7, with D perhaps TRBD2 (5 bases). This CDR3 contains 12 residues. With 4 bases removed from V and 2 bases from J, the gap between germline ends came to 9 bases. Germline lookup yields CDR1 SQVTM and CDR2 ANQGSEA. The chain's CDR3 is CSVVRDAYEQYF. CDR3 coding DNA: TGCAGCGTTGTCCGGGATGCCTACGAGCAGTACTTC.

The CDR3 sequence is CASSPYRTGTNTEAFF. Here the CDR3 DNA reads TGTGCCAGCTCACCTTACCGGACAGGTACGAACACTGAAGCTTTCTTT. The chain uses TRBV18 and TRBJ1-1, with 7 bases lining up with TRBD1. Germline values: CDR1 KGHSH, CDR2 LQKENI. Losses at the gene ends were 3 bases for V and 1 base for J; bases not matched to a gene: 8. CDR3 size: 16 residues.

The CDR3 region is CASMGQGYGYTF. DNA of the CDR3: TGTGCCAGCATGGGACAGGGCTATGGCTACACCTTC. This chain links TRBV6-5 with TRBJ1-2, with 9 bases lining up with TRBD1. The junction had 1 base not matched to a gene; V was cut back by 7 bases and J by 4 bases. Germline V gene data show CDR1 as MNHEY and CDR2 as SVGAGI. The CDR3 is 12 residues long.

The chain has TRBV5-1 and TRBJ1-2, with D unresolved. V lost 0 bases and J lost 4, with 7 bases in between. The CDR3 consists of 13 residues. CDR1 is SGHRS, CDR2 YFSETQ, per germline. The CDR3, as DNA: TGCGCCAGCAGCTTGGCACAGAGCTATGGCTACACCTTC. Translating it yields CASSLAQSYGYTF.

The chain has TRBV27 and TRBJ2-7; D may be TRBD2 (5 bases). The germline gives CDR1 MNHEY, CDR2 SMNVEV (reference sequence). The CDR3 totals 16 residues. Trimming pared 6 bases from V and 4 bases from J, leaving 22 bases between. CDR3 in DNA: TGTGCCAGCAGGGAGGACCTGGGCACCGGTTCATACGAGCAGTACTTC. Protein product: CASREDLGTGSYEQYF.

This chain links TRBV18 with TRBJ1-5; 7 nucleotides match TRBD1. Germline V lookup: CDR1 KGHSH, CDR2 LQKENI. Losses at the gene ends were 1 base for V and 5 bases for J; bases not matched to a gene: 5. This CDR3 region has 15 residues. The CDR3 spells CASSPQTGFDQPQHF. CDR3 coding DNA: TGTGCCAGCTCACCACAGACAGGGTTCGATCAGCCCCAGCATTTT.

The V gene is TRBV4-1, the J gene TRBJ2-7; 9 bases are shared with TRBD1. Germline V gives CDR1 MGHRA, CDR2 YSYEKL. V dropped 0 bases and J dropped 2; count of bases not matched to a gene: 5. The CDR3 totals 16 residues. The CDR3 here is CASSQDPRQGAYEQYF. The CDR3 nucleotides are TGCGCCAGCAGCCAAGATCCCCGACAGGGGGCCTACGAGCAGTACTTC.

CDR3 nucleotide sequence: TGTGCCAGCAGCTTTAACAGGGGCACTGAAGCTTTCTTT. This gives the protein CASSFNRGTEAFF. This chain connects TRBV7-2 to TRBJ1-1; 7 bases align to TRBD1. Germline lookup yields CDR1 SGHTA and CDR2 FQGNSA. V trimming: 3 bases; J trimming: 4 bases; junction bases outside the gene matches: 2. The CDR3 is 13 residues long.

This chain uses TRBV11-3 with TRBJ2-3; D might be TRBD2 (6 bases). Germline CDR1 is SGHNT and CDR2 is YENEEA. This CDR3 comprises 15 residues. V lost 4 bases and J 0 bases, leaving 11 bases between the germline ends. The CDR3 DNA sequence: TGTGCCAGCAGCTGGGGGAGGATTAGCACAGATACGCAGTATTTT. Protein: CASSWGRISTDTQYF.

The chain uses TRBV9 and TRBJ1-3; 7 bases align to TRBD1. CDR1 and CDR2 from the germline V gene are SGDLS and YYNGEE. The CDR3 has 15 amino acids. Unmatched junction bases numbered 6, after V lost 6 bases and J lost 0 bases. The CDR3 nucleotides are TGTGCCAGCACCGAAGGGGGCAGCTCTGGAAACACCATATATTTT. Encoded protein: CASTEGGSSGNTIYF.

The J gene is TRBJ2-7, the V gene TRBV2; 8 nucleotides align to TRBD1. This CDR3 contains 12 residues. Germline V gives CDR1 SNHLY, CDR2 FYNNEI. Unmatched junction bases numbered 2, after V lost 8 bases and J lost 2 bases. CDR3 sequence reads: CASGQGTYEQYF. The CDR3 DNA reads TGTGCCAGCGGACAGGGCACCTACGAGCAGTACTTC.

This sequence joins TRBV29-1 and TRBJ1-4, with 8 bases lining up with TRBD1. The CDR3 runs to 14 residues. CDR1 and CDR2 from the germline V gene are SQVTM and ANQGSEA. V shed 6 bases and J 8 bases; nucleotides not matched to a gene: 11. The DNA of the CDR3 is TGCAGCGTCCGGAAACAGGGGGAGCTGGAAAAACTGTTTTTT. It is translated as CSVRKQGELEKLFF.

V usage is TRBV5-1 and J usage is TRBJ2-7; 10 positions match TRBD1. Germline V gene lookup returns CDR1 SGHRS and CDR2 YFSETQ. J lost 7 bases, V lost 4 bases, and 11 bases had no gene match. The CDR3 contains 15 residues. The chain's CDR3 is CASSPRGTGAQEQYF. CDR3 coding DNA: TGCGCCAGCAGCCCACGGGGGACAGGGGCGCAAGAGCAGTACTTC.

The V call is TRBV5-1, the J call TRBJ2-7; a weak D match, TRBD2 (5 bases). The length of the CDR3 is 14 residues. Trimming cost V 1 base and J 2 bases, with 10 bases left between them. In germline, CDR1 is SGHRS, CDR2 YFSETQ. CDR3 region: CASSLWGAAYEQYF. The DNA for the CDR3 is TGCGCCAGCAGCTTGTGGGGAGCAGCCTACGAGCAGTACTTC. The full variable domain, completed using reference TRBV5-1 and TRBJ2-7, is KAGVTQTPRYLIKTRGQQVTLSCSPISGHRSVSWYQQTPGQGLQFLFEYFSETQRNKGNFPGRFSGRQFSNSRSEMNVSTLELGDSALYLCASSLWGAAYEQYFGPGTRLTVT.

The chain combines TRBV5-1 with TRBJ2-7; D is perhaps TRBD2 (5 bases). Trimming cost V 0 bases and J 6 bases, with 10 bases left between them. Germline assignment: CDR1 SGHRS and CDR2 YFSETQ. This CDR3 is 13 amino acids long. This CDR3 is CASSLVFGVEQYF. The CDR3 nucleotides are TGCGCCAGCAGCTTGGTTTTCGGGGTCGAGCAGTACTTC.

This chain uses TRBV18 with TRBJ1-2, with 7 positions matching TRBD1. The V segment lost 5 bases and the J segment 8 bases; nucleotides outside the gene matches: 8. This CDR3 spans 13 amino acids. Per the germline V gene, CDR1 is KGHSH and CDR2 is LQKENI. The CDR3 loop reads CASSSRTGEGYTF. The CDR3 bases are TGTGCCAGCTCATCCCGGACAGGTGAGGGCTACACCTTC.

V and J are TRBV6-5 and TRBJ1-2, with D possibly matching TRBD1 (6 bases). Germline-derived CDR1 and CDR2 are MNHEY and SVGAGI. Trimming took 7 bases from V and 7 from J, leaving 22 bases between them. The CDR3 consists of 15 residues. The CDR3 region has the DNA TGTGCCAGCACCCCACGGGGGGGCGCTTATAGTGGCTACACCTTC. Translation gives CASTPRGGAYSGYTF.

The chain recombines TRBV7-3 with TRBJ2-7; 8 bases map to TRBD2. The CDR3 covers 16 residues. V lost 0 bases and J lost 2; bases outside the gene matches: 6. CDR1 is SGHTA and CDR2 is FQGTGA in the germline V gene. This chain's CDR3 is CASSLTGGTSPYEQYF. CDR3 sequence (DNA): TGTGCCAGCAGCTTAACGGGGGGGACTAGTCCCTACGAGCAGTACTTC.

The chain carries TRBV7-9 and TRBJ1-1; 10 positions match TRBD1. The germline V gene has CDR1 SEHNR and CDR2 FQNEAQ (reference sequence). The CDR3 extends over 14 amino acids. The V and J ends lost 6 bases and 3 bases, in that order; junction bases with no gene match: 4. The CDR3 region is CASRTGTGDTEAFF. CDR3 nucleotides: TGTGCCAGCAGGACTGGGACAGGGGACACTGAAGCTTTCTTT.